This T cell receptor beta chain was recovered during a study of blood T cell repertoires in COVID-19. CDR3 length: 15 amino acids. The V and J ends lost 3 bases and 3 bases, in that order; junction bases with no gene match: 6. Germline V gives CDR1 SGHAT, CDR2 FQNNGV. Authors' methods: How many nucleated cells were present was estimated from reference gene primer amplification. Profiled with immunoSEQ multiplex PCR; TCRdb holds only in-frame clones, not every one. V and J calls and clone size are copied from that table; D and trimming were computed from the DNA. Of some 97,000 clones in the sample, 80% to 95% were seen once.

V and J are TRBV11-2 and TRBJ1-1; 8 nucleotides line up with TRBD1. Sequencing input: peripheral blood. This TCR was sampled from a man aged 65 to 79 with acute or convalescent COVID-19. The CDR3 is CASSFIQGAHTEAFF. The CDR3 DNA is TGTGCCAGCAGCTTTATCCAGGGGGCCCACACTGAAGCTTTCTTT.